The T cell receptor (beta chain) under discussion was sequenced for a study of blood T cell repertoires in COVID-19. This clone was counted a few times. TCRdb's table, derived via immunoSEQ multiplex PCR, lists solely in-frame clones and lacks some. The table has approximately 290,000 clones, over 75% seen once. From germline, CDR1 is SGHDN and CDR2 FVKESK. Unmatched junction bases numbered 8, after V lost 0 bases and J lost 16 bases. The CDR3 totals 13 residues. Seattle enrolled patients during active infection and tracked them longitudinally. The sequence was collected from a human donor with COVID-19, enrolled during active disease. The donor label of this sample is uncertain. The V call is TRBV14, the J call TRBJ2-1; 8 nucleotides line up with TRBD2. The sequenced sample was peripheral blood. CDR3 residues: CASSQDLGTRLFF. The DNA for the CDR3 is TGTGCCAGCAGCCAAGATCTCGGGACTAGGCTTTTCTTC.